The 6 T cell receptor beta chains below come from one sample, sequenced in a study of blood T cell repertoires in COVID-19. Sequencing was performed with immunoSEQ multiplex PCR; in TCRdb, only in-frame clones are kept and a portion is missing. This table has 150,000 to 200,000 clones, about 87% appearing once. Sequencing was carried out using peripheral blood. These receptors originate from a man in his sixties with acute or convalescent COVID-19.

The chain carries TRBV24-1 and TRBJ1-2, with D perhaps matching TRBD1 (6 bases). This CDR3 is 15 amino acids long. V was cut by 2 bases and J by 2 bases, with 11 bases left in between. The germline CDR1 and CDR2 sequences are KGHDR and SFDVKD. The CDR3 region is CATSDWKDRNYGYTF. CDR3 coding DNA: TGTGCCACCAGTGATTGGAAAGACAGGAACTATGGCTACACCTTC.

The rearrangement links TRBV19 to TRBJ2-6, with no clear D. The CDR3 totals 14 residues. V lost 5 bases, J lost 1 base, and 6 bases lay in between. Germline loops: CDR1 LNHDA, CDR2 SQIVND (reference sequence). For the CDR3, the DNA is TGTGCCAGTAGTCCCGGTTCTGGGGCCAACGTCCTGACTTTC. It yields the protein CASSPGSGANVLTF.

The chain combines TRBV27 with TRBJ1-2; D is possibly TRBD1 (6 bases). The V and J ends lost 2 bases and 4 bases respectively, with 17 bases between them. This CDR3 comprises 16 residues. Per the germline V gene, CDR1 is MNHEY and CDR2 is SMNVEV (reference sequence). The CDR3: CASSLEGGQGIYGYTF. The CDR3, as DNA: TGTGCCAGCAGTTTAGAGGGGGGGCAGGGGATCTATGGCTACACCTTC.

This chain connects TRBV11-2 to TRBJ2-5; tentatively, D is TRBD1 (5 bases). The V end lost 5 bases, the J end lost 8 bases, and 9 bases lay between the germline ends. The CDR3 has 11 residues. Germline V gene lookup returns CDR1 SGHAT and CDR2 FQNNGV. In nucleotides, the CDR3 is TGTGCCAGCAGCCAGGGCCTTACCCAGTACTTC. The encoded protein is CASSQGLTQYF.

This rearrangement joins TRBV19 to TRBJ1-1, with 8 bases lining up with TRBD1. V was clipped by 2 bases and J by 4 bases; unmatched bases: 9. Germline CDR1 and CDR2: LNHDA and SQIVND (reference sequence). The CDR3 is made up of 16 amino acids. CDR3 DNA: TGTGCCAGTAGTATACGGGAGCAGGGGGCCGGCACTGAAGCTTTCTTT. Residues: CASSIREQGAGTEAFF.

In DNA, the CDR3 is TGTGCCAGCAGCTTGGATCCGGGAACTGGAAACACCATATATTTT. Translation: CASSLDPGTGNTIYF. The chain combines TRBV5-4 with TRBJ1-3, with D unresolved. Trimming shortened V by 0 bases and J by 2 bases, and 9 bases separated the two germline ends. Germline CDR1 is SGHNT and CDR2 is YYREEE (reference sequence). This CDR3 has 15 residues.